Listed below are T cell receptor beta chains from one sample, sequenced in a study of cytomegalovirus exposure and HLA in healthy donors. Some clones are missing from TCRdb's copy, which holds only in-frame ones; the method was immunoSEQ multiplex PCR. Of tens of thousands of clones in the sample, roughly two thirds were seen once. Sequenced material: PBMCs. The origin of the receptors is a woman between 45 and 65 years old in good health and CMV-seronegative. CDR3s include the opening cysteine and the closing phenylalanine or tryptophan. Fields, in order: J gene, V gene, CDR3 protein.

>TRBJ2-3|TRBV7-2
CASSFAATSTDTQYF
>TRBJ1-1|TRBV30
CAWSVQVRKEAFF
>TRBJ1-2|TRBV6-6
CASSYSAGVNYGYTF
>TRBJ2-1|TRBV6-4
CASSDSRGHEQFF
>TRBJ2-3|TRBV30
CALGLAGGPTQYF
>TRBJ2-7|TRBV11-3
CASSLAYGTALYEQYF
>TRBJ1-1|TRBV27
CASSFQGARTEAFF
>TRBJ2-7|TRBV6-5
CASSYGWSSYEQYF
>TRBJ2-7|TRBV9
CASSVGSSGAYEQYF
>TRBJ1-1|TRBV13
CASREQGGNTEAFF
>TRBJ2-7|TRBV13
CASSPGQVSYEQYF
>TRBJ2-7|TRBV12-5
CASGIGGGSYEQYF
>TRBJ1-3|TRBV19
CASSTGHYSGNTIYF
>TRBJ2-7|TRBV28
CASRRLYEQYF
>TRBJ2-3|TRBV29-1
CSVGLAGTDTQYF
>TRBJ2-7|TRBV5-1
CASSLGGTGYEQYF
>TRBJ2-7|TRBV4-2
CASSHTAMGTGAAYEQYF
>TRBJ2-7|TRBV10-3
CAISSGRASYEQYF
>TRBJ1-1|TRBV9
CASSVAMNTEAFF
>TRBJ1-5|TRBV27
CASSQGTGPYSNQPQHF
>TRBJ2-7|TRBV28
CASGGGEKGQYF
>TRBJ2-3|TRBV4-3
CASSQDSGLGTDTQYF
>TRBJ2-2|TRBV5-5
CASSSTGAGELFF
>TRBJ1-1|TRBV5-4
CASSPRDREAFF
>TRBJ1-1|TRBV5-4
CASSPPDNRDTEAFF
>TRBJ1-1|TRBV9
CASSVGQGAPNTEAFF
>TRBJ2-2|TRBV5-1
CASSSGGQTGELFF
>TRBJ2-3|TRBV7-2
CASSLPLAGGLNTDTQYF
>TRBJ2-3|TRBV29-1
CSVEGLAGGRATDTQYF
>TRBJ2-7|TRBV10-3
CAISDPRDRSYEQYF
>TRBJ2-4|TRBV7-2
CASSPGTSGRSLAKNIQYF
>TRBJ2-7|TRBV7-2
CASSLLEYDEQYF
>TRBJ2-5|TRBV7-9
CASSPLGSGRYQETQYF
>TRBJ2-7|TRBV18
CASSPPRQGVIYEQYF
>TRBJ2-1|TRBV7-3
CASSSGTSGDNEQFF
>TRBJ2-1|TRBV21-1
CASSKARGQDNEQFF
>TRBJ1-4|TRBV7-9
CASSSRTARDEKLFF
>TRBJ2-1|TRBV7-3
CASSLTGQENNEQFF
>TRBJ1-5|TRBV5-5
CASSSLPGTVNQPQHF
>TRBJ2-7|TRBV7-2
CASSDRDRFYEQYF
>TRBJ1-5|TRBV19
CASSPGQGSNQPQHF
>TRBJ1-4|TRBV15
CATSRGVRGGGEKLFF
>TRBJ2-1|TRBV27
CASSLSDYHNEQFF